Following are 19 T cell receptor beta chains from one sample sequenced in a study of regulatory T cells in long-lasting Graves disease. Time point denoted: newly diagnosed GD, antithyroid drugs for less than 3 months. Scientists built the TCR library using RNA that was extracted from PBMCs. Libraries of TCR beta came from iRepertoire HTBI primers plus Arm-PCR of CDR3 regions. TCRdb itself ran the multiplex PCR reads through MiXCR, one entry per CDR3 protein. The sample gives fewer than 650,000 distinct CDR3 sequences, 16% of which show up once; around 12% is in the top ten. This sample also appeared in a second study, on T cells in Graves' hyperthyroidism and ophthalmopathy.

The source was peripheral blood mononuclear cells (PBMCs), collected at new diagnosis, from a patient treated with antithyroid drugs. Source of these receptors: a man aged 18 to 30 with Graves disease.

V is TRBV20-1 and J is TRBJ2-2, with TRBD2 identical over 10 bases. After removal of 3 bases from V and 1 base from J, the junction contained 8 bases not matched to a gene. The CDR3 totals 17 residues. CDR1 is DFQATT and CDR2 is SNEGSKA in the germline V gene (reference sequence). The CDR3: CSASWASGSWNTGELFF. The CDR3, as DNA: TGCAGTGCTAGTTGGGCTAGCGGGAGTTGGAACACCGGGGAGCTGTTTTTT.

This clonotype turned up a few times. The V call is TRBV28, the J call TRBJ1-5; unclear D gene. V lost 11 bases to trimming and J lost 2 bases, with 13 bases between them. The CDR3 length is 13 residues. CDR1 is MDHEN, CDR2 SYDVKM, per germline. The CDR3 DNA follows: TGTGCCTGCACTACTGGCGGCAATCAGCCCCAGCATTTT. As protein: CACTTGGNQPQHF.

This clonotype appeared once. One end of the junction does not line up with germline, which may come from a read error. This rearrangement joins TRBV25-1 to TRBJ2-1; TRBD2 might be the D (7 bases). The end of the DNA aligns better with TRBJ2-5, so the J call may be wrong. Germline V gene lookup returns CDR1 MGHDK and CDR2 SYGVNS. The CDR3 runs 14 residues. CDR3 sequence reads: CASGERGGRETQYF. The CDR3 nucleotides read TGTGCCAGCGGTGAGAGGGGGGGGAGGGAGACCCAGTACTTC.

In regard to this clonotype: Given a much more abundant clone one base away, this may be a read error. The rearrangement links TRBV5-1 to TRBJ2-7, with 9 bases that match TRBD1. The germline gives CDR1 SGHRS, CDR2 YFSETQ. The J segment lost 6 bases and the V segment lost 9 bases, leaving 10 bases of the junction unmatched. This CDR3 spans 13 amino acids. The CDR3 DNA reads as TGCGCCAACACTTGGACAGGGGCACCCGAGCAGTACTTC. This codes for CANTWTGAPEQYF. Looking up the rest from reference TRBV5-1 and TRBJ2-7 gives the full variable domain: KAGVTQTPRYLIKTRGQQVTLSCSPISGHRSVSWYQQTPGQGLQFLFEYFSETQRNKGNFPGRFSGRQFSNSRSEMNVSTLELGDSALYLCANTWTGAPEQYFGPGTRLTVT.

This clonotype showed up many times. The chain is built from TRBV11-1 and TRBJ2-5; 7 nucleotides agree with TRBD1. V lost 0 bases to trimming and J lost 5 bases; unmatched junction nucleotides: 6. Germline assignment: CDR1 SGHAT and CDR2 FQDESV (reference sequence). CDR3 length equals 15 residues. CDR3 nucleotide sequence: TGTGCCAGCAGCTTAGCGTCTGGCAGGGGGGAGACCCAGTACTTC. Translating it yields CASSLASGRGETQYF.

This clonotype turned up a few times. The chain has TRBV20-1 and TRBJ2-3; possibly TRBD2 for D (5 bases). The V gene lost 3 bases and the J gene lost 9 bases, with 16 bases spanning the gap. Germline-derived CDR1 and CDR2 are DFQATT and SNEGSKA (reference sequence). The CDR3 spans 13 residues. The CDR3 DNA reads as TGCAGTGCTAGGGACTGGGGTCTCGACACGCAGTATTTT. Protein sequence: CSARDWGLDTQYF.

This clonotype was counted only a few times. This chain uses TRBV5-1 with TRBJ2-3, with D tentatively TRBD2 (6 bases). Trimming took 6 bases from V and 4 from J, leaving 27 bases between them. Germline lookup yields CDR1 SGHRS and CDR2 YFSETQ. The CDR3 sequence is 18 residues long. CDR3 coding DNA: TGCGCCAGCACGCGGGGACTGGGGTTCCTGCCCCTGTCAGATACGCAGTATTTT. The encoded protein is CASTRGLGFLPLSDTQYF.

As concerns this clonotype: A much larger clone differs by one base, so this may be a read error. The chain uses TRBV6-5 and TRBJ2-1, with D perhaps matching TRBD2 (5 bases). Trimming left V 4 bases short and J 5 bases short, with 9 bases between. This CDR3 has 13 residues. Germline lookup yields CDR1 MNHEY and CDR2 SVGAGI. The CDR3 protein is CASSSDGNNEQFF. The CDR3 nucleotides are TGTGCCAGCAGTTCGGACGGGAACAATGAGCAGTTCTTC.

This clonotype was counted many times. The chain couples TRBV20-1 to TRBJ1-5; 9 nucleotides line up with TRBD1. This CDR3 contains 14 residues. The germline gives CDR1 DFQATT, CDR2 SNEGSKA (reference sequence). With 0 bases clipped from V and 7 bases from J, the junction kept 4 bases outside the gene matches. The CDR3 DNA follows: TGCAGTGCTAGAGATGGGACAGGGAGGCAGCCCCAGCATTTT. This codes for CSARDGTGRQPQHF.

This clonotype turned up a few times. DNA for the CDR3: TGTGCCAGCAGCCCGGGGGACAGGGAGAATGAAAAACTGTTTTTT. Protein: CASSPGDRENEKLFF. The chain has TRBV7-9 and TRBJ1-4; 9 nucleotides line up with TRBD1. Germline V gene data show CDR1 as SEHNR and CDR2 as FQNEAQ (reference sequence). J lost 5 bases, V lost 5 bases, and 6 bases had no gene match. The CDR3 length is 15 residues.

This clonotype occurred many times. For the CDR3, the DNA is TGTGCCTGGAGTGTACAACAGGGGTCCTACGAGCAGTACTTC. Translated: CAWSVQQGSYEQYF. This chain uses TRBV30 with TRBJ2-7, with 7 bases identical to TRBD1. This CDR3 has 14 amino acids. Germline CDR1 reads GTSNPN; CDR2 reads SVGIG (reference sequence). V trimming: 0 bases; J trimming: 1 base; junction bases outside the gene matches: 3. The full variable domain, its missing parts supplied by reference TRBV30 and TRBJ2-7, is SQTIHQWPATLVQPVGSPLSLECTVEGTSNPNLYWYRQAAGRGLQLLFYSVGIGQISSEVPQNLSASRPQDRQFILSSKKLLLSDSGFYLCAWSVQQGSYEQYFGPGTRLTVT.

This sequence joins TRBV6-1 and TRBJ2-2; maybe TRBD2 (5 bases). The germline V gene encodes CDR1 MNHNS and CDR2 SASEGT. The V end was cut by 11 bases, the J end by 0 bases, with 19 bases between. This CDR3 has 16 residues. CDR3 sequence reads: CAGNTQWRANTGELFF. The CDR3, as DNA: TGTGCCGGCAATACGCAGTGGCGGGCGAACACCGGGGAGCTGTTTTTT.

This clonotype showed up just a few times. The chain combines TRBV28 with TRBJ2-6; 8 bases fit TRBD2. Germline CDR1 reads MDHEN; CDR2 reads SYDVKM. J gave up 0 bases and V 4 bases, and 5 bases lay outside the gene matches. The CDR3 spans 17 residues. CDR3 protein: CASSSLAGGSGANVLTF. As DNA, the CDR3 is TGTGCCAGCAGTTCCTTGGCGGGAGGCTCTGGGGCCAACGTCCTGACTTTC.

This clonotype was detected only a few times. The genes are TRBV7-6 and TRBJ2-7; no clear D. Germline lookup yields CDR1 SGHVS and CDR2 FNYEAQ. Trimming cost V 4 bases and J 6 bases, with 10 bases left between them. The CDR3 has 12 amino acids. Written as DNA, the CDR3 is TGTGCCAGCAGCTCGGAGTCGCGCGAGCAGTACTTC. Amino acids: CASSSESREQYF.

This clonotype was picked up a small number of times. This sequence joins TRBV6-1 and TRBJ2-1, with D possibly being TRBD1 or TRBD2 (5 bases each). Trimming took off 7 bases at V and 8 bases at J, with 18 bases between the two ends. The CDR3 runs 14 residues. The V gene's germline CDR1 is MNHNS and CDR2 SASEGT. For the CDR3, the DNA is TGTGCCAGCACCGTCCGGGACCATGGGGATGAGCAGTTCTTC. Its translation: CASTVRDHGDEQFF.

In this sample, this clonotype turned up many times. The V call is TRBV27, the J call TRBJ2-1; 10 bases match TRBD2. From germline, CDR1 is MNHEY and CDR2 SMNVEV (reference sequence). V lost 6 bases to trimming and J lost 2 bases; unmatched junction nucleotides: 4. The CDR3 has 15 residues. The CDR3: CASSSLAGAYNEQFF. CDR3 in DNA: TGTGCCAGCAGCTCCCTAGCGGGAGCCTACAATGAGCAGTTCTTC.

The V and J genes are TRBV2 and TRBJ1-4; the match to TRBD1 covers 7 bases. Germline CDR1 and CDR2: SNHLY and FYNNEI. After removal of 6 bases from V and 6 bases from J, the junction contained 10 bases not matched to a gene. This CDR3 comprises 15 residues. CDR3 sequence: CASSPGATGDEKLFF. CDR3 in DNA: TGTGCCAGCAGCCCTGGGGCTACAGGGGATGAAAAACTGTTTTTT.

This clonotype was found many times. The chain couples TRBV11-2 to TRBJ2-5; 7 nucleotides align to TRBD2. J lost 5 bases, V lost 0 bases, and 9 bases had no gene match. The CDR3 contains 16 residues. Germline assignment: CDR1 SGHAT and CDR2 FQNNGV. The chain's CDR3 is CASSLDLVAGVETQYF. Written as DNA, the CDR3 is TGTGCCAGCAGCTTAGATCTAGTGGCGGGAGTGGAGACCCAGTACTTC. Full variable domain (outside the CDR3, taken from reference TRBV11-2 and TRBJ2-5): EAGVAQSPRYKIIEKRQSVAFWCNPISGHATLYWYQQILGQGPKLLIQFQNNGVVDDSQLPKDRFSAERLKGVDSTLKIQPAKLEDSAVYLCASSLDLVAGVETQYFGPGTRLLVL.

The chain has TRBV20-1 and TRBJ2-1; the D gene is possibly TRBD2 (7 bases). This CDR3 spans 16 amino acids. V dropped 5 bases and J dropped 2 bases, with 19 bases sitting between them. Germline lookup yields CDR1 DFQATT and CDR2 SNEGSKA (reference sequence). Here the CDR3 reads CSARGAPDGPYNEQFF. CDR3 bases: TGCAGTGCTCGGGGGGCCCCTGACGGCCCCTACAATGAGCAGTTCTTC.